The source of this T cell receptor beta chain is a study of blood T cell repertoires in COVID-19. Overall study context: COVID-19 samples collected from the United States, Italy and Spain covered acute and convalescent phases. Sources were T cells, B-cell-depleted T cells, or PBMCs; the material itself was cDNA or gDNA.

V lost 4 bases and J lost 0; bases outside the gene matches: 5. Germline loops: CDR1 MNHEY, CDR2 SVGAGI. The CDR3 is 15 residues long. While infection was still active, Seattle patients were enrolled and then followed longitudinally. Original data processing: Reference gene primers were amplified, and this amplification served to estimate nucleated cell counts. The method was immunoSEQ multiplex PCR; TCRdb's version includes in-frame clones alone and lacks a portion of them. The V and J calls and clone size come from that table; D and trimming were worked out from the DNA. The sample lists 250,000 to 350,000 clones, about nine tenths occurring once.

This TCR was sampled from a woman in her 30s with COVID-19, enrolled during active disease. The specimen sequenced was peripheral blood. The rearrangement links TRBV6-5 to TRBJ2-7; 8 bases align to TRBD2. The CDR3, as DNA: TGTGCCAGCAGTTCCTTGAGCGGGAGCTCCTACGAGCAGTACTTC. The encoded protein is CASSSLSGSSYEQYF.